The clone carrying this T cell receptor beta chain has a count of ten or more. Its antigen is unidentified. This sample stems from a study of identical twins. Notes on the study in general: Alpha sequences that were out-of-frame and twin-shared showed an excess of low generation probability. Twins' excess sharing was less marked for out-of-frame beta sequences. Abundant beta clonotypes from cord blood had fewer insertions, unlike memory repertoires, which showed none.

MiXCR, run by TCRdb on the 5' RACE reads, gives a single entry per CDR3 protein. The sample lists approximately 890,000 distinct CDR3 sequences; roughly an eighth were seen once. Trimming took off 0 bases at V and 5 bases at J, with 16 bases between the two ends. From germline, CDR1 is DFQATT and CDR2 SNEGSKA (reference sequence). The CDR3 totals 15 residues. The sample was also linked to a second study, of yellow fever vaccine responses in identical twins. This second study notes: Among the twins, the vaccine T cell response reportedly seemed partly convergent and partly personalized.

Sequences were obtained from PBMCs. This rearrangement joins TRBV20-1 to TRBJ1-1; no clear D. The receptor comes from a woman between 18 and 30 years old in good health. CDR3 in amino acids: CSARDPGLGKTEAFF. DNA for the CDR3: TGCAGTGCTAGAGATCCAGGCCTGGGAAAGACTGAAGCTTTCTTT.